The subject of this entry is one T cell receptor beta chain. Antigen unknown. V shed 3 bases, J shed 8 bases, and the junction held 25 bases outside the gene matches. CDR3 length equals 20 residues. The germline CDR1 and CDR2 sequences are ENHRY and SYGVKD. This sample was taken from a study of shared clonotypes between healthy human individuals. Study context: Per donor, CD8 memory used one plate, CD8 naive used two, CD4 memory used three and CD4 naive used three. The study's findings and limits: Richness estimates generally favored naive over memory subsets.

Sequencing was performed with immunoSEQ multiplex PCR; in TCRdb, only in-frame clones are kept and a portion is missing. Here the sample spans fewer than 130,000 clones, just over 65% being singletons. The V call is TRBV10-3, the J call TRBJ2-7; the match to TRBD2 covers 10 bases. The receptor's source is a woman aged 25-40 years in good health. The source material was memory CD8+ T cells sorted from blood. Subset given: CD45RO+ cells pooled with CCR7-negative TemRA cells. The CDR3 DNA reads TGTGCCATCAGTGAACGTTGGACTAGCGGCACCCCACCTACTGGTTCACAGCAGTACTTC. It encodes CAISERWTSGTPPTGSQQYF.